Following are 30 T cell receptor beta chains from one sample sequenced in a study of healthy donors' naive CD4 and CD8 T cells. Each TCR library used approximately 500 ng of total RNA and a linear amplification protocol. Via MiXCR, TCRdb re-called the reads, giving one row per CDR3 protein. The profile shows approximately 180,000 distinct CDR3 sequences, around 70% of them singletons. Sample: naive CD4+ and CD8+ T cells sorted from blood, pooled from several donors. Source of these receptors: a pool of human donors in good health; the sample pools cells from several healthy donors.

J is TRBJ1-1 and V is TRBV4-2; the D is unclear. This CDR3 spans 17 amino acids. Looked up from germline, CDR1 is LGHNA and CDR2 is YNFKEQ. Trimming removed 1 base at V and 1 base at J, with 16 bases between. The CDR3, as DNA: TGTGCCAGCAGCCAAGCTGCCGAGCTCCCCAAGAACACTGAAGCTTTCTTT. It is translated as CASSQAAELPKNTEAFF.

The DNA of the CDR3 is TGTGCCAGTACCGAAGACGCCGGGAACACAGATACGCAGTATTTT. Protein product: CASTEDAGNTDTQYF. The chain joins TRBV19 to TRBJ2-3, with a weak D call TRBD2 (5 bases). Germline V lookup: CDR1 LNHDA, CDR2 SQIVND (reference sequence). Trimming stripped 7 bases from V and 2 bases from J, with 16 bases between. The CDR3 length is 15 residues.

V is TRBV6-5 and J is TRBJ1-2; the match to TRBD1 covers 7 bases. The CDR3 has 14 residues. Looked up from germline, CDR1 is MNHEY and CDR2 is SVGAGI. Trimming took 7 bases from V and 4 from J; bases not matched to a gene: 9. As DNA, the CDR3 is TGTGCCAGCACCACGAGACAGGGCCCCTATGGCTACACCTTC. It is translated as CASTTRQGPYGYTF.

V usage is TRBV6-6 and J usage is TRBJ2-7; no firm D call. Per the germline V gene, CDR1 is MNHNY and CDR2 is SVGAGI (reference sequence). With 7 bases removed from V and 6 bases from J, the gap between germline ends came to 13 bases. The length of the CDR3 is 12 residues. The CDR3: CASNTGLSEQYF. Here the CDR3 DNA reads TGTGCCAGCAATACTGGTTTATCCGAGCAGTACTTC.

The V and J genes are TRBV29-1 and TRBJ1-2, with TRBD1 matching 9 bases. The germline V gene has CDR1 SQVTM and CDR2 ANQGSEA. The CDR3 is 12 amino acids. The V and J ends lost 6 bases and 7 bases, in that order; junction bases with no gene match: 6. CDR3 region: CSVRTGEGGYTF. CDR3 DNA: TGCAGCGTAAGGACAGGGGAGGGTGGCTACACCTTC.

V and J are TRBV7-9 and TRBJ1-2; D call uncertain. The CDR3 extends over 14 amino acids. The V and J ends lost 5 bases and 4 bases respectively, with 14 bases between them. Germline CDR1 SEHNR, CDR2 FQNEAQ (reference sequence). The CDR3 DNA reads TGTGCCAGCAGCCCAAGAAGCACGGGCTATGGCTACACCTTC. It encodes CASSPRSTGYGYTF.

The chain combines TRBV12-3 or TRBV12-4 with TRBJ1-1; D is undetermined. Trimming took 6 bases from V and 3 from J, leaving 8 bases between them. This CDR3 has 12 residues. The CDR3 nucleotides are TGTGCCAGCAGCCCGATATACACTGAAGCTTTCTTT. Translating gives CASSPIYTEAFF.

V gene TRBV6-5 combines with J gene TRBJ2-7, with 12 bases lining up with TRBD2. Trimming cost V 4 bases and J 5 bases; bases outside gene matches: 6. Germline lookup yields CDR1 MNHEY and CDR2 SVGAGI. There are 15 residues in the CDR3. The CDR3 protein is CASSLGLAGYHEQYF. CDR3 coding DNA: TGTGCCAGCAGTTTAGGACTAGCGGGATATCACGAGCAGTACTTC.

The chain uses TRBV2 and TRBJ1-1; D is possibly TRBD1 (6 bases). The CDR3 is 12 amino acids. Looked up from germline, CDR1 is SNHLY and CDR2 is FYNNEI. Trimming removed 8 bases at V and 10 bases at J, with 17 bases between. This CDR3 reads CASGDRPWGAFF. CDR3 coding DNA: TGTGCCAGCGGAGACAGGCCATGGGGAGCTTTCTTT.

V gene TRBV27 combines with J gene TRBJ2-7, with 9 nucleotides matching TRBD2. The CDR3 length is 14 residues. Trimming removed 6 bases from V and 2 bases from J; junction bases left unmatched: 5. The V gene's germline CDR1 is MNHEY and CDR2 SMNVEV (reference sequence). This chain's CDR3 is CASSGLASTYEQYF. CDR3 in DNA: TGTGCCAGCAGCGGACTAGCGAGCACCTACGAGCAGTACTTC.

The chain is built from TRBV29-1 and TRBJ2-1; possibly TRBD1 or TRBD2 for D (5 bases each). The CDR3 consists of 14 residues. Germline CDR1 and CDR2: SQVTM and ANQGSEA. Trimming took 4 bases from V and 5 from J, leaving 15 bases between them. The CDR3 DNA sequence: TGCAGCGTTGTAGGTTTGGGGACCCACAATGAGCAGTTCTTC. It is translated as CSVVGLGTHNEQFF.

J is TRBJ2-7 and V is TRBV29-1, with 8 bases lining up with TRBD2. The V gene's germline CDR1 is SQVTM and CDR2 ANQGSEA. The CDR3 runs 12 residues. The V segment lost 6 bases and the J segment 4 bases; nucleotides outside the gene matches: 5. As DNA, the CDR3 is TGCAGCGTGGAACTAGCGGAGTACGAGCAGTACTTC. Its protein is CSVELAEYEQYF.

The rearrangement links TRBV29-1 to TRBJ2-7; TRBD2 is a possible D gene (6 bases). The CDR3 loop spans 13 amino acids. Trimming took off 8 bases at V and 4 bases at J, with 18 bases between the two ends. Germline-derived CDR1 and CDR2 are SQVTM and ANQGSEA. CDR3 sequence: CSCLYGRGYEQYF. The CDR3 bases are TGCAGCTGCCTTTACGGGAGAGGGTACGAGCAGTACTTC.

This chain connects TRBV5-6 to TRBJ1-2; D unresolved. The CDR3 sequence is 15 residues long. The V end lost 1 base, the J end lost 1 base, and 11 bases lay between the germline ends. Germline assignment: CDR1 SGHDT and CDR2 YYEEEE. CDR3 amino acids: CASSLFPDGNYGYTF. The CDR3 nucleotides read TGTGCCAGCAGCTTGTTCCCAGACGGTAACTATGGCTACACCTTC.

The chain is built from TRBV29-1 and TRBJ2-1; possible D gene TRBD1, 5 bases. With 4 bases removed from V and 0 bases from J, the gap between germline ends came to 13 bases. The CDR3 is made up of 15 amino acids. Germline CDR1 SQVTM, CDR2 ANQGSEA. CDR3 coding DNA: TGCAGCGTTGGTTGGCAGGGCAGCTCCTACAATGAGCAGTTCTTC. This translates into CSVGWQGSSYNEQFF.

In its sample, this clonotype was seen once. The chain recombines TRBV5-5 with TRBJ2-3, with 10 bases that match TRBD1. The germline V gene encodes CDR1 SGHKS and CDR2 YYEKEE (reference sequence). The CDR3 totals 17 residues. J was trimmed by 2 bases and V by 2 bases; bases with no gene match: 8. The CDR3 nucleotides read TGTGCCAGCAGCTTTCGGAGACAGGGGGCTACCACAGATACGCAGTATTTT. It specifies CASSFRRQGATTDTQYF.

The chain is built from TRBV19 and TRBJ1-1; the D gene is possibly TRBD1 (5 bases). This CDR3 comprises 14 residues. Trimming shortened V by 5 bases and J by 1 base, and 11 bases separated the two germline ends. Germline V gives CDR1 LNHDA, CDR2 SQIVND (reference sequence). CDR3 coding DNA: TGTGCCAGTAGTGCGGGGACGGCGAACACTGAAGCTTTCTTT. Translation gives CASSAGTANTEAFF.

CDR3 in DNA: TGTGCCAGCAGCTTAGAAGCGGGAGTGCTTTACGAGCAGTACTTC. This encodes CASSLEAGVLYEQYF. This chain links TRBV11-2 with TRBJ2-7; TRBD2 agrees at 8 bases. CDR1 is SGHAT and CDR2 is FQNNGV in the germline V gene. The CDR3 consists of 15 residues. Trimming took 0 bases from V and 4 from J; bases not matched to a gene: 5.

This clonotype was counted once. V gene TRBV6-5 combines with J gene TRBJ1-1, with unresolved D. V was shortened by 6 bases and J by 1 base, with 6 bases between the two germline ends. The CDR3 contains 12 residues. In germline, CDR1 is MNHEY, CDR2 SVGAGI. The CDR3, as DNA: TGTGCCAGCAGGGGAGAGAACACTGAAGCTTTCTTT. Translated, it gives CASRGENTEAFF.

The CDR3 nucleotides read TGTGCCAGCAGTTACGGCCCAGGGGCCTACGAGCAGTACTTC. The encoded protein is CASSYGPGAYEQYF. The chain uses TRBV6-5 and TRBJ2-7, with D possibly matching TRBD1 (6 bases). The CDR3 extends over 14 amino acids. V lost 2 bases to trimming and J lost 2 bases, with 10 bases between them. Germline loops: CDR1 MNHEY, CDR2 SVGAGI.

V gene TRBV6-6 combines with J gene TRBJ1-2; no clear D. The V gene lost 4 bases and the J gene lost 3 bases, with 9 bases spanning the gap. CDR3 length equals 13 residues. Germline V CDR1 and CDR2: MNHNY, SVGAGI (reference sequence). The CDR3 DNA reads TGTGCCAGCAGTTCGGACGCCTACTATGGCTACACCTTC. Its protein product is CASSSDAYYGYTF.

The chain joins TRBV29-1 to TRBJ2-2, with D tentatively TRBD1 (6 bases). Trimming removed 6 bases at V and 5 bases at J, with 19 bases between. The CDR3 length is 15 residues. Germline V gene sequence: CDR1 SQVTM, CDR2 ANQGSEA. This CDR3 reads CSVEQGRGKTGELFF. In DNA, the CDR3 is TGCAGCGTGGAACAGGGAAGAGGAAAAACCGGGGAGCTGTTTTTT.

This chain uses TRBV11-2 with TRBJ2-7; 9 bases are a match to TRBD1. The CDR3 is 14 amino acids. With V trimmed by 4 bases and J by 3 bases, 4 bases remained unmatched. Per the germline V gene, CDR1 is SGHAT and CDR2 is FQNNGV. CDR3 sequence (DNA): TGTGCCAGCAGCTACGGGACAGGGCTCTACGAGCAGTACTTC. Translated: CASSYGTGLYEQYF.

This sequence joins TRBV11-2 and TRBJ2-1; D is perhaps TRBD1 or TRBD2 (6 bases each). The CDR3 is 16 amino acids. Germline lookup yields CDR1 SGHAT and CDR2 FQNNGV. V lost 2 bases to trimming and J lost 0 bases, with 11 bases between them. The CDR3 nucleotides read TGTGCCAGCAGCTTATGGGGGCGGGACTCCTACAATGAGCAGTTCTTC. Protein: CASSLWGRDSYNEQFF. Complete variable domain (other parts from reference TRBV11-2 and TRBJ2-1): EAGVAQSPRYKIIEKRQSVAFWCNPISGHATLYWYQQILGQGPKLLIQFQNNGVVDDSQLPKDRFSAERLKGVDSTLKIQPAKLEDSAVYLCASSLWGRDSYNEQFFGPGTRLTVL.

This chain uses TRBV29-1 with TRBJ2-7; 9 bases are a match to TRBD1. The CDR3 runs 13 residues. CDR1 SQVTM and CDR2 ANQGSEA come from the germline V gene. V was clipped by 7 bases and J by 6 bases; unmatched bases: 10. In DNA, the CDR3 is TGCAGCGCCATCGGACAGGGGTATCGCGAGCAGTACTTC. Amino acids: CSAIGQGYREQYF.

The CDR3 region is CASSPSPETRNEQFF. CDR3 in DNA: TGCGCCAGCAGCCCCAGCCCAGAGACGAGGAATGAGCAGTTCTTC. V gene TRBV5-1 combines with J gene TRBJ2-1, with D unclear. The CDR3 is made up of 15 amino acids. V dropped 4 bases and J dropped 7 bases, with 18 bases sitting between them. The germline gives CDR1 SGHRS, CDR2 YFSETQ.

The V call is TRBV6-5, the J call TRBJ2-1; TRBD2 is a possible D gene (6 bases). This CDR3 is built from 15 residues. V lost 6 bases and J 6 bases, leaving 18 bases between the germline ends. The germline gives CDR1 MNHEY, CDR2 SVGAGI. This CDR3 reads CASSQIAERSNEQFF. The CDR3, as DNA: TGTGCCAGCAGCCAGATAGCGGAGAGGAGCAATGAGCAGTTCTTC.

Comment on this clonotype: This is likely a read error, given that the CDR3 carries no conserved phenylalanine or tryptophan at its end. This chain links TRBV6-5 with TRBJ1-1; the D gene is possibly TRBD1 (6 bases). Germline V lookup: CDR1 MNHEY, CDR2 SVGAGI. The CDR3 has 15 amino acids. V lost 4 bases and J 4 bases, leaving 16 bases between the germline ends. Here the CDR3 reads CASSFSTGLGTEAFL. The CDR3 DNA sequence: TGTGCCAGCAGTTTCTCTACAGGGTTAGGCACTGAAGCTTTCCTT.

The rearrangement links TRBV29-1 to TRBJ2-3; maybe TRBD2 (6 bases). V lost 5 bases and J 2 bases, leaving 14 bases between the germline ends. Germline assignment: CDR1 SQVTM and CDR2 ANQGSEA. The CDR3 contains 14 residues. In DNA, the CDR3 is TGCAGCGTTACTCCGGGACTCCACACAGATACGCAGTATTTT. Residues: CSVTPGLHTDTQYF.

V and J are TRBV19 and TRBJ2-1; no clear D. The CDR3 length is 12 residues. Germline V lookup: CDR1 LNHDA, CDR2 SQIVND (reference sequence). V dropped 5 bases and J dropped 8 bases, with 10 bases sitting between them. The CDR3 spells CASSSYFDEQFF. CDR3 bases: TGTGCCAGTAGTTCATACTTTGATGAGCAGTTCTTC.